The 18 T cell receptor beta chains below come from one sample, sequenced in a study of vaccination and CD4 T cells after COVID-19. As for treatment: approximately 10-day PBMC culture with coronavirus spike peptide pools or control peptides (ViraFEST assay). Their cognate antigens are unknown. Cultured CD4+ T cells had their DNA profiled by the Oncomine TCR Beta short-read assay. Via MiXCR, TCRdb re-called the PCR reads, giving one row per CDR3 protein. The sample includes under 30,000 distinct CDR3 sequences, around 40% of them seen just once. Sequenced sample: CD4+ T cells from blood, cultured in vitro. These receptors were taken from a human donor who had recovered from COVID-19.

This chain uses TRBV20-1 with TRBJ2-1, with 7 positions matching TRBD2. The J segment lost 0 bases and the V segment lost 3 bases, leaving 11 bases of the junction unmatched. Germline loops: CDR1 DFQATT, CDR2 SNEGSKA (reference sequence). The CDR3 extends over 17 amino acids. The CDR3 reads CSASGRTTQGSYNEQFF. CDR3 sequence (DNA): TGCAGTGCTAGCGGGAGGACCACACAAGGCTCCTACAATGAGCAGTTCTTC.

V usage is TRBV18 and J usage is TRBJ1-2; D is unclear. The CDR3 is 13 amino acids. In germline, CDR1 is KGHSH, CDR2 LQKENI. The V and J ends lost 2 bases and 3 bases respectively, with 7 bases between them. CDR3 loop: CASSPMSDYGYTF. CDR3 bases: TGTGCCAGCTCACCAATGAGTGACTATGGCTACACCTTC.

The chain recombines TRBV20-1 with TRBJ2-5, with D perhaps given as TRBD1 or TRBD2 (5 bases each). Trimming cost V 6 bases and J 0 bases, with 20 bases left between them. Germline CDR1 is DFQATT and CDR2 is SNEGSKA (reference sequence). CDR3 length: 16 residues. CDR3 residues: CSAEAAGASHQETQYF. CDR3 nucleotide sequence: TGCAGTGCGGAGGCCGCCGGGGCCAGTCACCAAGAGACCCAGTACTTC.

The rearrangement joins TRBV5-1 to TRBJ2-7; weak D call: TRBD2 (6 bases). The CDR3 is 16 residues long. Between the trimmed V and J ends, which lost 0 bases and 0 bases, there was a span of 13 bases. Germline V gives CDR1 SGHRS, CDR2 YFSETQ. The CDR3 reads CASSLGGILSSYEQYF. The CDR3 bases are TGCGCCAGCAGCTTGGGCGGGATCCTGAGCTCCTACGAGCAGTACTTC.

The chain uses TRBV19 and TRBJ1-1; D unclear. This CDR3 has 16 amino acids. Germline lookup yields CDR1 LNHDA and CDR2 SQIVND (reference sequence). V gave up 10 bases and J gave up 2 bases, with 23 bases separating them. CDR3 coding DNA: TGTGCCACCACTCTTCTATCCACACGGCCCAACACTGAAGCTTTCTTT. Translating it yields CATTLLSTRPNTEAFF.

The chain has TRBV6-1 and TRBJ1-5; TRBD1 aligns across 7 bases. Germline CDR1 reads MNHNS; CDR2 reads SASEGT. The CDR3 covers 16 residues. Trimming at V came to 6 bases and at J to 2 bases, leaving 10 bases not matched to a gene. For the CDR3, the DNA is TGTGCCAGCAGGGACTCACAGGGGTCTGGCAATCAGCCCCAGCATTTT. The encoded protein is CASRDSQGSGNQPQHF.

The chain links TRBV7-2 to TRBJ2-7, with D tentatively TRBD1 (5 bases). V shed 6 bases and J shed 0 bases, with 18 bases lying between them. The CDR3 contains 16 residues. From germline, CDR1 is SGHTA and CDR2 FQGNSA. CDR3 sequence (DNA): TGTGCCAGCAGTCGACGGACAACCTCAACCTCCTACGAGCAGTACTTC. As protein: CASSRRTTSTSYEQYF.

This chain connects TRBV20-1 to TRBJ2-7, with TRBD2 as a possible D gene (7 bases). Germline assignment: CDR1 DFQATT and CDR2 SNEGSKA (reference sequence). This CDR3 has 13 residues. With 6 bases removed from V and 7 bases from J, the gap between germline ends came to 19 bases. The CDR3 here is CSAPTRGAREQYF. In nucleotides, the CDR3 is TGCAGTGCCCCGACTCGGGGGGCTCGTGAGCAGTACTTC.

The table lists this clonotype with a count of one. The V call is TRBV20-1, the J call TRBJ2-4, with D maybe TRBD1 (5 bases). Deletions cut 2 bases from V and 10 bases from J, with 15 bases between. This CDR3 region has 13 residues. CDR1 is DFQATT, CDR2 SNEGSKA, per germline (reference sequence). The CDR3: CSARNDRARIQYF. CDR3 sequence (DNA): TGCAGTGCTAGAAACGACAGAGCGCGGATTCAGTACTTC.

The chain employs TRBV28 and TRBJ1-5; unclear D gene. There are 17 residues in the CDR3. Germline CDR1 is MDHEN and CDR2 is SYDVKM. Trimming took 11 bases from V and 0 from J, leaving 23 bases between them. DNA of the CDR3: TGTGCCTGCATCGCCGGGCCGGGATGGACTAGCAATCAGCCCCAGCATTTT. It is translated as CACIAGPGWTSNQPQHF.

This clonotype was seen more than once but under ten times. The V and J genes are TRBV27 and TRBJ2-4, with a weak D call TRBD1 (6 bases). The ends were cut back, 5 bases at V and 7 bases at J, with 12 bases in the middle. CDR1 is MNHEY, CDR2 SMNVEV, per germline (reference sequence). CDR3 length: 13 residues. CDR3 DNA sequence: TGTGCCAGCAGTACGGGGACACCGAACATTCAGTACTTC. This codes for CASSTGTPNIQYF.

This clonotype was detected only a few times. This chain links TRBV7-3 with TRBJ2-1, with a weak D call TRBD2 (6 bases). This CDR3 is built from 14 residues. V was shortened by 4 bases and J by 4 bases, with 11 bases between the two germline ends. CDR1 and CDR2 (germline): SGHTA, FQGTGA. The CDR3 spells CASSSTGVYNEQFF. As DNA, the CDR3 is TGTGCCAGCAGCTCTACGGGAGTTTACAATGAGCAGTTCTTC.

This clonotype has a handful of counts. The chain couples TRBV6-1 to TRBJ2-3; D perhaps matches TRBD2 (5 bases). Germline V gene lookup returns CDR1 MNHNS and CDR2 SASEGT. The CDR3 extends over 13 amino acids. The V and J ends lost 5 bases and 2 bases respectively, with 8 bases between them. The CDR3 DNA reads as TGTGCCAGCAGTCGGACTGTCACAGATACGCAGTATTTT. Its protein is CASSRTVTDTQYF.

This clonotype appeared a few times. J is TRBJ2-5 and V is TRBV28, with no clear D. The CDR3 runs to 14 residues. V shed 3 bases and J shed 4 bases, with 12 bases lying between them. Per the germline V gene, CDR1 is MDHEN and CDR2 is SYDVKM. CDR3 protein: CASSFVNDGETQYF. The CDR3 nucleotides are TGTGCCAGCAGTTTTGTAAACGATGGAGAGACCCAGTACTTC.

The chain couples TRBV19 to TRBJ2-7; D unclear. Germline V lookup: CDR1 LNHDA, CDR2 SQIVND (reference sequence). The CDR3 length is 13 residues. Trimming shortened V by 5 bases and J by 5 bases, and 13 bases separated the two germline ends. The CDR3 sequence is CASSFAGGHEQYF. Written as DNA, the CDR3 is TGTGCCAGTAGTTTCGCAGGTGGCCACGAGCAGTACTTC.

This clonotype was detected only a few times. The CDR3 DNA reads as TGCAGTGCTCCACGGACCGGGGACAGAACTGAAGCTTTCTTT. This sequence encodes CSAPRTGDRTEAFF. The chain combines TRBV20-1 with TRBJ1-1, with 7 bases that match TRBD1. Germline V gene sequence: CDR1 DFQATT, CDR2 SNEGSKA (reference sequence). The CDR3 is made up of 14 amino acids. The V and J ends lost 5 bases and 5 bases, in that order; junction bases with no gene match: 11.

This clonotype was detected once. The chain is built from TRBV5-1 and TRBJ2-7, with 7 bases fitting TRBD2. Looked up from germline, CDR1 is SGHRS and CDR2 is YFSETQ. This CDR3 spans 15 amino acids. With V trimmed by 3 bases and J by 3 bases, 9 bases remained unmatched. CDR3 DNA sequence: TGCGCCAGCAGCTCCGGGTTCGGGGGGATCTACGAGCAGTACTTC. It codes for CASSSGFGGIYEQYF.

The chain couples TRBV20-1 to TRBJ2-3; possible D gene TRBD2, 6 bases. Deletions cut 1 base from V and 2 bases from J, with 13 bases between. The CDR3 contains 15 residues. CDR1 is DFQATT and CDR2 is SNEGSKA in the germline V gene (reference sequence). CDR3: CSARARRDITDTQYF. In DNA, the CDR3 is TGCAGTGCTAGAGCTCGGCGGGATATCACAGATACGCAGTATTTT.